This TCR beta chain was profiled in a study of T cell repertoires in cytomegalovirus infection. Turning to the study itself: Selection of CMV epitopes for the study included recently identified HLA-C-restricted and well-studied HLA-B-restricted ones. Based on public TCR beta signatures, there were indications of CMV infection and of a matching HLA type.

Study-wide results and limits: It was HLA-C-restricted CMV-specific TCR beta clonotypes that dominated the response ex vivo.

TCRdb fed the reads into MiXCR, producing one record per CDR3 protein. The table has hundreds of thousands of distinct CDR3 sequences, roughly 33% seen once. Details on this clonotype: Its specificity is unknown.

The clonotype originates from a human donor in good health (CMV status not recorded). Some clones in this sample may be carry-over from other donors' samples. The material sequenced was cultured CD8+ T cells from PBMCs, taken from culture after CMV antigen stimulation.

CDR3 bases: TGTGCCAGTGGTCCGGGGGCAACTAATGAAAAACTGTTTTTT. This sequence encodes CASGPGATNEKLFF. The rearrangement uses TRBV19 and TRBJ1-4; D possibly corresponds to TRBD1 (5 bases). Per germline, CDR1 LNHDA and CDR2 SQIVND (reference sequence). V was trimmed by 8 bases and J by 0 bases, leaving 10 bases between them. The length of the CDR3 is 14 residues.